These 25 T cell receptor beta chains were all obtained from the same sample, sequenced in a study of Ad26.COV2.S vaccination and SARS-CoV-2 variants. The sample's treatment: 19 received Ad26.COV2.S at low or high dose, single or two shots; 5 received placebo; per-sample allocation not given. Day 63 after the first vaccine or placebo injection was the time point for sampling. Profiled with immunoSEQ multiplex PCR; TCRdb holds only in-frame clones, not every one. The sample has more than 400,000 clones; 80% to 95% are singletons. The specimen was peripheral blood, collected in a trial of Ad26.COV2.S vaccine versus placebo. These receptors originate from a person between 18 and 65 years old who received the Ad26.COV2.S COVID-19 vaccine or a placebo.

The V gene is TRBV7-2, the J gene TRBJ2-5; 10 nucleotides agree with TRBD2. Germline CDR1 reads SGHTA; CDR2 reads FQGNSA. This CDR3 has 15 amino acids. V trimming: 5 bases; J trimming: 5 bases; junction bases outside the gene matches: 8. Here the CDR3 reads CASSPGLAVPETQYF. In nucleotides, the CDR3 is TGTGCCAGCAGCCCTGGACTAGCGGTGCCGGAGACCCAGTACTTC.

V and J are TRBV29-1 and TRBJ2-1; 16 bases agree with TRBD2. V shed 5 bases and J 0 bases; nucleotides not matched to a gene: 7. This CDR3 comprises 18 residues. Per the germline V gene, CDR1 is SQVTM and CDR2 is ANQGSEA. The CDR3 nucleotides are TGCAGCGTTACCGGGACTAGCGGGAGGGATTCCTCCTACAATGAGCAGTTCTTC. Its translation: CSVTGTSGRDSSYNEQFF.

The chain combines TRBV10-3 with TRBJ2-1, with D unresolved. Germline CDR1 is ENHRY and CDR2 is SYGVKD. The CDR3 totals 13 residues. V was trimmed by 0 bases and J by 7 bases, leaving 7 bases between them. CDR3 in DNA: TGTGCCATCAGTGAGTCTCGCGGAAATGAGCAGTTCTTC. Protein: CAISESRGNEQFF.

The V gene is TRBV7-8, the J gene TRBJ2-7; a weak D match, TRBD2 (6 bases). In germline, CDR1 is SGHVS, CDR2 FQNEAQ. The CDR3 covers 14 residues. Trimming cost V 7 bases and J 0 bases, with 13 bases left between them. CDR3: CASIEGLRSYEQYF. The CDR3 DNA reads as TGTGCCAGCATTGAGGGACTCCGCTCCTACGAGCAGTACTTC.

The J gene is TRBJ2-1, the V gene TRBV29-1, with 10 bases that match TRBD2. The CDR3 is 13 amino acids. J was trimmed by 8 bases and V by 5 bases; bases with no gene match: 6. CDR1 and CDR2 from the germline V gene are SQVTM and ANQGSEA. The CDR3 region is CSVQTSGWDEQFF. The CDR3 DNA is TGCAGCGTTCAGACTAGCGGGTGGGATGAGCAGTTCTTC.

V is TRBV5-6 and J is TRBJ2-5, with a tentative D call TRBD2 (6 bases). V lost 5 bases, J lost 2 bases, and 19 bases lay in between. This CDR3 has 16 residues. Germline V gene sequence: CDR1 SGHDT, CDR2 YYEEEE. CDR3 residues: CASSSTWTNHQETQYF. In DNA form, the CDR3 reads TGTGCCAGCAGTTCTACCTGGACTAACCATCAAGAGACCCAGTACTTC.

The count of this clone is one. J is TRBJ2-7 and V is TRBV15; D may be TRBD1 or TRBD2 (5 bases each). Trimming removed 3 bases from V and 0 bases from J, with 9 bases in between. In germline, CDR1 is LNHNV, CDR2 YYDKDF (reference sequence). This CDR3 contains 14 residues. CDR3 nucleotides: TGTGCCACCAGCAGGGGGGTTGACTCCTACGAGCAGTACTTC. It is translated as CATSRGVDSYEQYF. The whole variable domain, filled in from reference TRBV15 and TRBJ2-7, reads DAMVIQNPRYQVTQFGKPVTLSCSQTLNHNVMYWYQQKSSQAPKLLFHYYDKDFNNEADTPDNFQSRRPNTSFCFLDIRSPGLGDTAMYLCATSRGVDSYEQYFGPGTRLTVT.

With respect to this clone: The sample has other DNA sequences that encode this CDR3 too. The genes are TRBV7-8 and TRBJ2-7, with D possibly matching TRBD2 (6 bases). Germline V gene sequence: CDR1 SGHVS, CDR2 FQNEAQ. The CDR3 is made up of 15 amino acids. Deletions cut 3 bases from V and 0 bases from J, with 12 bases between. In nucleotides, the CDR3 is TGTGCCAGCAGCTTGTTAAGCGGGCCCTCCTACGAGCAGTACTTC. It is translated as CASSLLSGPSYEQYF.

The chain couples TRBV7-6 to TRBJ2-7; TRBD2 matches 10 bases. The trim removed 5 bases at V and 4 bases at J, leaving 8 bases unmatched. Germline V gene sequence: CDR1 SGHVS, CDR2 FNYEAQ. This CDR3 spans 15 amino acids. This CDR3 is CASSPTRLAGYEQYF. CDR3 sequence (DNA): TGTGCCAGCAGCCCGACGCGACTAGCGGGTTACGAGCAGTACTTC. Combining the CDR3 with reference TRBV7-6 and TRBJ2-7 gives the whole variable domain GAGVSQSPRYKVTKRGQDVALRCDPISGHVSLYWYRQALGQGPEFLTYFNYEAQQDKSGLPNDRFSAERPEGSISTLTIQRTEQRDSAMYRCASSPTRLAGYEQYFGPGTRLTVT.

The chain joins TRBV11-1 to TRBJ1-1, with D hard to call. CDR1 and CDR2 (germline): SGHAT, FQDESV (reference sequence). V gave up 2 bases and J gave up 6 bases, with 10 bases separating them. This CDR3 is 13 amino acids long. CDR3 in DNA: TGTGCCAGCAGCTTAAGTCCTGGGTCTGAAGCTTTCTTT. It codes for CASSLSPGSEAFF.

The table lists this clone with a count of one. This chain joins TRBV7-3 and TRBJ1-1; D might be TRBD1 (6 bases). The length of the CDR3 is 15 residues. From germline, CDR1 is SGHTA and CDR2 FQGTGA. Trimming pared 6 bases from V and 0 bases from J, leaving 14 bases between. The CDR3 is CASSPSGGLNTEAFF. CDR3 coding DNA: TGTGCCAGCAGTCCTTCGGGGGGCTTGAACACTGAAGCTTTCTTT.

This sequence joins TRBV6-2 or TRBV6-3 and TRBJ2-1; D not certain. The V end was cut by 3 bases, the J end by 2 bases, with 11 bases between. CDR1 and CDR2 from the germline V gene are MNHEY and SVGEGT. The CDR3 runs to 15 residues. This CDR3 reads CASSYLVSPYNEQFF. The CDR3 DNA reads TGTGCCAGCAGTTATCTAGTATCCCCCTACAATGAGCAGTTCTTC.

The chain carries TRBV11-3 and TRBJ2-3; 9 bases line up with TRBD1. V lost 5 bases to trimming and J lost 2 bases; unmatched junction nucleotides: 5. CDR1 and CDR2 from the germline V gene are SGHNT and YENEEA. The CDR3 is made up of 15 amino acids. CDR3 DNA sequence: TGTGCCAGCAGCCTTAGGACAGGGGCCACAGATACGCAGTATTTT. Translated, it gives CASSLRTGATDTQYF.

The CDR3 loop reads CASSLTSGTSYEQYF. The CDR3 nucleotides are TGTGCCAGCAGCTTAACTAGCGGGACCTCCTACGAGCAGTACTTC. This sequence joins TRBV7-6 and TRBJ2-7; 10 nucleotides match TRBD2. V was clipped by 2 bases and J by 0 bases; unmatched bases: 1. The germline V gene encodes CDR1 SGHVS and CDR2 FNYEAQ. CDR3 length: 15 residues.

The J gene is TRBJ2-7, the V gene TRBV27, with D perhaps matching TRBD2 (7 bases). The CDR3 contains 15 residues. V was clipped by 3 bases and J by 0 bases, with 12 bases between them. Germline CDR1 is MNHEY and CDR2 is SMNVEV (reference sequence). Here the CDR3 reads CASSLKGGSSYEQYF. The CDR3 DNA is TGTGCCAGCAGTTTGAAGGGGGGGAGCTCCTACGAGCAGTACTTC.

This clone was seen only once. CDR3 in amino acids: CASSPQWGTATYEQYF. The CDR3, as DNA: TGTGCCAGCTCACCACAGTGGGGGACAGCCACCTACGAGCAGTACTTC. This chain links TRBV18 with TRBJ2-7; TRBD1 agrees at 7 bases. Germline V gene data show CDR1 as KGHSH and CDR2 as LQKENI. The CDR3 spans 16 residues. V was pared by 1 base and J by 2 bases, with 8 bases of the junction left unmatched.

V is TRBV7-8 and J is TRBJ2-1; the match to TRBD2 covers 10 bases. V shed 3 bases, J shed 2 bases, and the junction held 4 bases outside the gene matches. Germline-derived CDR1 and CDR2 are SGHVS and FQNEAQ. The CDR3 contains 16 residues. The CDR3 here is CASSFLAGVAYNEQFF. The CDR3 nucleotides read TGTGCCAGCAGCTTCCTAGCGGGAGTAGCCTACAATGAGCAGTTCTTC.

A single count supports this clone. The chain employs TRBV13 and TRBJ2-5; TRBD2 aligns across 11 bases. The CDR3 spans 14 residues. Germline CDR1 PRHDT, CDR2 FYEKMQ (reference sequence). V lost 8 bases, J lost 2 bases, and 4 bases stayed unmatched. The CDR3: CASSGTSGQETQYF. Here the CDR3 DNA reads TGTGCCAGCTCCGGGACTAGCGGTCAAGAGACCCAGTACTTC.

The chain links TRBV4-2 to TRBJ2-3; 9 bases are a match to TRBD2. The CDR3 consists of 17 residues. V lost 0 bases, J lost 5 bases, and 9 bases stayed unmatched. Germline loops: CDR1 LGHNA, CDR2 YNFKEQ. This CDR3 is CASSQDRASGIGDTQYF. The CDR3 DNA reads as TGTGCCAGCAGCCAAGATCGGGCTAGCGGGATCGGAGATACGCAGTATTTT.

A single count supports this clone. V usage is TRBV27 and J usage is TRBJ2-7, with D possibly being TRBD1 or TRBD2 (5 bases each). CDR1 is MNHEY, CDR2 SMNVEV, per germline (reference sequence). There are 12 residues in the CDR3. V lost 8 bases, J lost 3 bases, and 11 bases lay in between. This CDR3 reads CASSGTNYEQYF. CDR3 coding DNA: TGTGCCAGCTCCGGGACCAACTACGAGCAGTACTTC.

CDR3 sequence: CASSLGSLEKLFF. The CDR3 nucleotides are TGTGCCAGCAGTTTGGGGTCCCTAGAAAAACTGTTTTTT. The chain links TRBV12-3 or TRBV12-4 to TRBJ1-4; no reliable D call. The CDR3 totals 13 residues. The ends were cut back, 3 bases at V and 8 bases at J, with 10 bases in the middle.

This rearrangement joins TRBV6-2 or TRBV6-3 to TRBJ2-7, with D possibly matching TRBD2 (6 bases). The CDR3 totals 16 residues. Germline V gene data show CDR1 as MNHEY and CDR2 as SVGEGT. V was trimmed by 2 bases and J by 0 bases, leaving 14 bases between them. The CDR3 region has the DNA TGTGCCAGCAGTTACCCCGGGACTCCCAACTCCTACGAGCAGTACTTC. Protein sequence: CASSYPGTPNSYEQYF.

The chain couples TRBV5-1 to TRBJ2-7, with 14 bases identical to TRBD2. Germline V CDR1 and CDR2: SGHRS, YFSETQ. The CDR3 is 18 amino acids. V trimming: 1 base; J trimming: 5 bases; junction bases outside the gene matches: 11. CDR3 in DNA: TGCGCCAGCAGCTTGTGGTCCGGGACTAGCGGGAGATCGAACGAGCAGTACTTC. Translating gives CASSLWSGTSGRSNEQYF.

In DNA form, the CDR3 reads TGTGCCAGCAGCCAAGGGGAAGCGGCAACTGGAAACACCATATATTTT. This codes for CASSQGEAATGNTIYF. This sequence joins TRBV3-1 (or the pseudogene TRBV3-2) and TRBJ1-3, with unresolved D. Between the trimmed V and J ends, which lost 1 base and 2 bases, there was a span of 12 bases. The CDR3 has 16 amino acids. Germline V gene lookup returns CDR1 LGHDT and CDR2 YNNKEL (reference sequence).

The chain's CDR3 is CASSSIQGLETQYF. CDR3 bases: TGTGCCAGCAGCTCTATACAGGGGTTAGAGACCCAGTACTTC. The rearrangement links TRBV7-2 to TRBJ2-5; 7 nucleotides match TRBD1. From germline, CDR1 is SGHTA and CDR2 FQGNSA. With V trimmed by 4 bases and J by 4 bases, 6 bases remained unmatched. This CDR3 is 14 amino acids long.